The rows below give T cell receptor beta chains drawn from one sample of a study of T cells after yellow fever vaccination. TCRdb called the 5' RACE reads again in MiXCR, with one record for every CDR3 protein. The sample yields a few hundred thousand distinct CDR3 sequences, 5.2% seen once. This material consisted of CD4+ T cells sorted from PBMCs, taken on the day of the yellow fever booster vaccination. These receptors came from a man aged 18 to 30 who received the YFV17D yellow fever vaccine. CDR3s include the opening cysteine and the closing phenylalanine or tryptophan. D genes are given only for firm matches. Clone sizes are given selectively: once, few, many, or a class where the clone is expanded.

D gene,clone size,J gene,V gene,CDR3 DNA,CDR3 protein
NA,few,TRBJ2-1,TRBV24-1,TGTGCCACCAGTGATTTGAAGGTCGGAGAGCAGTTCTTC,CATSDLKVGEQFF
NA,NA,TRBJ1-2,TRBV29-1,TGCAGCGTTGTGTCCCTCCAGGGCTCTAACTATGGCTACACCTTC,CSVVSLQGSNYGYTF
NA,few,TRBJ2-7,TRBV20-1,TGCAGTGCTAATGGGGCCTCGATCTCCTACGAGCAGTACTTC,CSANGASISYEQYF
TRBD1,few,TRBJ1-2,TRBV4-1,TGCGCCAGCAGCTTGGGACAGGGGGCTAGTTCCTATGGCTACACCTTC,CASSLGQGASSYGYTF
TRBD1,few,TRBJ1-2,TRBV18,TGTGCCAGCTCGTCTCTTGGGACAGGGGGCTTTGGCTACACCTTC,CASSSLGTGGFGYTF
TRBD1,few,TRBJ1-1,TRBV7-2,TGTGCCAGCAGCTTCCGGGACAGGGTCACTGAAGCTTTCTTT,CASSFRDRVTEAFF
NA,NA,TRBJ1-2,TRBV27,TGTGCCAGCAGTTTTGGACCGGATAGCTATTATGGCTACACCTTC,CASSFGPDSYYGYTF
TRBD2,many,TRBJ2-1,TRBV4-2,TGTGCCAGCAGCCATAAAGGTGGGCTAGCGGGGGACGGGCCTGATGAGCAGTTCTTC,CASSHKGGLAGDGPDEQFF
TRBD2,many,TRBJ2-1,TRBV6-2/TRBV6-3,TGTGCCAGCAACTTAGCGGGGGACAATGAGCAGTTCTTC,CASNLAGDNEQFF
NA,NA,TRBJ1-5,TRBV20-1,TGCAGTGCTAGAGGGGACCGTAATCAGCCCCAGCGTTTT,CSARGDRNQPQRF
TRBD1,few,TRBJ1-6,TRBV5-1,TGCGCCAGCAGCTTGGGTACAGGGGCTAATTCACCCCTCCACTTT,CASSLGTGANSPLHF
NA,NA,TRBJ2-5,TRBV6-2/TRBV6-3,TGTGCCAGCAGCTTGGGACTGGCGACCCAGTACTTC,CASSLGLATQYF
TRBD1,few,TRBJ2-7,TRBV15,TGTGCCACCAGCAAGGGACAGGGTTACGAGCAGTACTTC,CATSKGQGYEQYF
NA,few,TRBJ1-2,TRBV7-2,TGTGCCAGCAGCCAAAGATTAATCGGAGGACCCAGGGGAACCTATGGCTACACCTTC,CASSQRLIGGPRGTYGYTF
TRBD2,few,TRBJ2-3,TRBV4-2,TGTGCCAGCAGCCAAGAACATAGACTAGCGGATACGCAGTATTTT,CASSQEHRLADTQYF
NA,few,TRBJ1-1,TRBV12-3/TRBV12-4,TGTGCCAGCAGTTTGGCCGGCGGGAGGACTGAAGCTTTCTTT,CASSLAGGRTEAFF
TRBD2,many,TRBJ2-4,TRBV12-3/TRBV12-4,TGTGCCAGCAGACTCGAAAAGCGGGGGGCACAAATTAGTAAACTAGCCAAAAACATTCAGTACTTC,CASRLEKRGAQISKLAKNIQYF
NA,NA,TRBJ2-3,TRBV7-3,TGTGCCAGCAGCTTAACTTCCGGGACTAGCACAGATACGCAGTATTTT,CASSLTSGTSTDTQYF
NA,NA,TRBJ1-1,TRBV7-2,TGTGCCAGCAGCTTAGCGGCAGGCGACACTGAAGCTTTCTTT,CASSLAAGDTEAFF
TRBD1,few,TRBJ1-5,TRBV6-2/TRBV6-3,TGTGCCAGCAGTCGGCGACAGGGGGGCGATCAGCCCCAGCATTTT,CASSRRQGGDQPQHF
NA,NA,TRBJ2-6,TRBV7-9,TGTGCCAGCAGCGTCAGGGGTGTGAACTCTGGGGCCAACGTCCTGACTTTC,CASSVRGVNSGANVLTF
TRBD2,many,TRBJ2-3,TRBV5-4,TGTGCCAGCACCCTCGGGACTAGCGGGGGGGCCCGGGCAGATACGCAGTATTTT,CASTLGTSGGARADTQYF
NA,NA,TRBJ2-2,TRBV9,TGTGCCAGCGGCCTCCGGGGGACAGTTACCACCGGGGAGCTGTTTTTT,CASGLRGTVTTGELFF